A single T cell receptor beta chain is shown here with its context. Its antigen remains unidentified. This CDR3 is missing its conserved last phenylalanine or tryptophan, likely due to a read error. To synthesize cDNA, template-switch 5'RACE was performed with a primer carrying a 10-nucleotide random unique molecular identifier so that each TCR transcript was tagged. Over 180 million TCR-beta sequences, covering 15-18 subjects, were produced in each sequencing run. The RNeasy kit was used for extraction of total RNA. TCR-beta VDJ regions were amplified with primers for the TCR constant region and the 5'RACE anchor, using the KAPA Real-time Library Amplification kit. Sample indexes and Illumina adaptors were added in a first PCR, after which library yield was increased in a second PCR. After Ampure bead purification, the TCR product of roughly 650 bp was size-selected on a 2% E-gel SizeSelection system. Library quality was checked on a Bioanalyzer, concentration was measured with Qubit, and libraries were quantified with the Kapa Library Quantification kit before pooling. Libraries were sequenced paired-end 2 x 150 bp on an Illumina HiSeq 2500. To increase sequence diversity, roughly 24-31% phiX was spiked into each library pool. In the source study's methods: The UMI-based MiGEC pipeline processed quality-filtered reads and removed over 80% of raw TCR sequences during error correction. IMGT germline references were used for alignment of VDJ genes, and clonotypes were defined by a unique CDR3 amino acid sequence together with V-J genes. Clonal expansion, Shannon diversity and CDR3 relatedness were evaluated with VDJtools (CalcPairwiseDistances, ClusterSamples), while phylogenetic trees were built in CLCbio workbench. Expanded clones were defined as having at least 8 unique UMIs, based on coefficient-of-variation modelling across technical triplicates. In TCRdb, the public reads were trimmed at Q25 with fastp and aligned with MiXCR, with productive beta chains retained. CDR3 protein sequences are deduplicated, and each keeps its most common genes and DNA. TCRdb assigned the V and J calls; the authors' analysis was not used. This sample is represented by about 120,000 distinct CDR3 sequences; 3% to 3.5% of them were singletons. In total, the top ten clones hold roughly 1.3% of the sample.

The data belong to a study of neurological immune-mediated disorders (dated by TCRdb to the late 2010s). The study in broad terms: Among the approximately 34 multiple sclerosis patients, some 31 had relapsing-remitting MS and 3 had secondary progressive MS. The cohort comprised approximately 67 subjects: roughly 14 HAM/TSP patients, approximately 34 multiple sclerosis patients and 20 or so healthy controls. The 90 to 110 TCR-beta libraries included longitudinal samples, technical triplicates and paired sorted CD4+ and CD8+ T-cell subsets alongside PBMC samples. Peripheral blood TCR-beta repertoires from HTLV-I-associated myelopathy (HAM/TSP) patients, multiple sclerosis patients and healthy controls were compared by UMI-based sequencing.

V and J are trimmed by 4 bases and 3 bases, and the gene matches miss 2 bases of the junction. Termini included, the CDR3 measures 15 amino acids. Just the 45-base CDR3 DNA is kept, in frame starting at base 1. From a lookup of the germline V gene, CDR1 and CDR2 are MNHEY and SVGAGI. Study-wide findings and limitations: In a phylogenetic analysis, the repertoires of 18 out of 34 MS patients fell into a single cluster of related CDR3 sequences, pointing to a possible signature at the repertoire level. No clinical or MRI features were associated with the MS cluster, and the authors said that larger cohorts are needed. TCR clonal expansion was highest in HAM/TSP patients and lowest in MS patients, with MS patients falling below even healthy controls. No identical CDR3 amino acid sequences were shared among expanded clones across subjects, suggesting private TCR-beta repertoires in all groups.

For unsorted PBMC libraries, 2 million PBMCs were used after storage in RNAlater at -80 degrees C until RNA extraction. The multiple sclerosis patients were enrolled in a US clinical protocol that used magnetic resonance imaging to evaluate disease progression. Peripheral blood was subjected to Ficoll-Hypaque density gradient centrifugation to isolate PBMCs, which were then cryopreserved in liquid nitrogen. Recombination joined TRBV6-5 with TRBJ2-1, with 11 bases in between that match TRBD1. The sequence derives from a young woman with multiple sclerosis. The sample was PBMCs. The sequence in DNA is TGTGCCAGCAGTTGGGGACAGGGGGGCTACAATGAGCAGTTCAAC. Its translation reads: CASSWGQGGYNEQFN.